The 14 T cell receptor beta chains listed next were all sequenced from one sample in a study of blood T cell repertoires in COVID-19. Here immunoSEQ multiplex PCR was the method, and the copy in TCRdb shows in-frame clones only, minus some. The sample lists about 140,000 clones; 88% were seen once. The specimen was peripheral blood. Receptors originate from a woman aged 50 to 65 with acute or convalescent COVID-19.

The chain recombines TRBV10-3 with TRBJ1-2; 7 nucleotides agree with TRBD1. The CDR3 is 12 amino acids. The V segment lost 7 bases and the J segment 8 bases; nucleotides outside the gene matches: 7. Germline CDR1 reads ENHRY; CDR2 reads SYGVKD. The DNA of the CDR3 is TGTGCCATCACTTCGGACAGGCGCGGCTACACCTTC. It yields the protein CAITSDRRGYTF.

The rearrangement joins TRBV4-2 to TRBJ2-1, with TRBD1 matching over 8 bases. The V gene end was trimmed by 0 bases and the J gene end by 6 bases; junction bases not matched to a gene: 4. CDR1 is LGHNA, CDR2 YNFKEQ, per germline. This CDR3 comprises 15 residues. The CDR3 loop is CASSQDWTGINEQFF. CDR3 nucleotides: TGTGCCAGCAGCCAAGACTGGACAGGGATCAATGAGCAGTTCTTC.

This chain joins TRBV12-3 or TRBV12-4 and TRBJ1-2; the D is unclear. The ends were cut back, 3 bases at V and 7 bases at J, with 9 bases in the middle. The CDR3 runs to 12 residues. The CDR3 bases are TGTGCCAGCAGTTTGTACTCCTTTGGCTACACCTTC. Translation: CASSLYSFGYTF.

This clone appeared a single time. The chain combines TRBV7-9 with TRBJ2-3; TRBD2 matches at 7 bases. Trimming removed 4 bases from V and 3 bases from J; junction bases left unmatched: 10. The CDR3 is 16 residues long. Looked up from germline, CDR1 is SEHNR and CDR2 is FQNEAQ (reference sequence). The chain's CDR3 is CASSSITSVATDTQYF. CDR3 bases: TGTGCCAGCAGCTCAATAACTAGCGTTGCGACAGATACGCAGTATTTT.

The V gene is TRBV7-2, the J gene TRBJ2-1, with 9 nucleotides matching TRBD1. Losses at the gene ends were 7 bases for V and 6 bases for J; bases not matched to a gene: 4. CDR1 is SGHTA and CDR2 is FQGNSA in the germline V gene. This CDR3 is 13 amino acids long. This chain's CDR3 is CASTGQGGNEQFF. CDR3 in DNA: TGTGCCAGCACGGGACAGGGCGGCAATGAGCAGTTCTTC.

The chain carries TRBV28 and TRBJ1-3; D not resolved. Germline-derived CDR1 and CDR2 are MDHEN and SYDVKM. The CDR3 contains 12 residues. Trimming took 6 bases from V and 4 from J, leaving 7 bases between them. CDR3 in amino acids: CASRLGGNTIYF. The CDR3 nucleotides are TGTGCCAGCAGGCTGGGCGGAAACACCATATATTTT.

CDR3 residues: CASSITGSPAFF. The CDR3 nucleotides are TGTGCCAGCAGTATTACAGGGAGTCCAGCTTTCTTT. The genes are TRBV2 and TRBJ1-1; D might be TRBD1 (6 bases). With 5 bases removed from V and 10 bases from J, the gap between germline ends came to 14 bases. Germline V gene sequence: CDR1 SNHLY, CDR2 FYNNEI. The length of the CDR3 is 12 residues.

The genes are TRBV11-2 and TRBJ2-7; 7 bases align to TRBD1. Germline CDR1 and CDR2: SGHAT and FQNNGV. The CDR3 length is 14 residues. Unmatched junction bases numbered 5, after V lost 4 bases and J lost 2 bases. The CDR3 protein is CASSSDRDTYEQYF. CDR3 coding DNA: TGTGCCAGCAGCTCAGACAGGGACACCTACGAGCAGTACTTC.

The J gene is TRBJ1-2, the V gene TRBV6-1, with a possible D match to TRBD1 (5 bases). The germline V gene has CDR1 MNHNS and CDR2 SASEGT. This CDR3 has 14 amino acids. Deletions cut 6 bases from V and 3 bases from J, with 14 bases between. The DNA of the CDR3 is TGTGCCAGCAGGCTGGCAGGGTTGGACTATGGCTACACCTTC. Translating gives CASRLAGLDYGYTF.

V and J are TRBV3-1 (or the pseudogene TRBV3-2) and TRBJ2-2; TRBD1 aligns across 7 bases. Trimming cost V 8 bases and J 9 bases; bases outside gene matches: 6. CDR3 length: 12 amino acids. The germline gives CDR1 LGHDT, CDR2 YNNKEL (reference sequence). CDR3 residues: CASGSRGRELFF. The DNA of the CDR3 is TGTGCCAGCGGATCAAGGGGGCGGGAGCTGTTTTTT.

The chain couples TRBV7-8 to TRBJ1-2, with 8 bases that match TRBD1. J lost 0 bases, V lost 4 bases, and 4 bases had no gene match. The CDR3 spans 15 residues. Per the germline V gene, CDR1 is SGHVS and CDR2 is FQNEAQ. CDR3 sequence: CASSWTGSSNYGYTF. The CDR3 DNA sequence: TGTGCCAGCAGCTGGACAGGGTCATCTAACTATGGCTACACCTTC.

J is TRBJ2-5 and V is TRBV5-5; tentative D call: TRBD2 (6 bases). The CDR3 runs 14 residues. Germline V CDR1 and CDR2: SGHKS, YYEKEE (reference sequence). Trimming took 1 base from V and 3 from J, leaving 10 bases between them. Written as DNA, the CDR3 is TGTGCCAGCAGCTTGCGTACGGGGGAAGAGACCCAGTACTTC. Translating it yields CASSLRTGEETQYF. Full variable domain (missing parts from reference TRBV5-5 and TRBJ2-5): DAGVTQSPTHLIKTRGQQVTLRCSPISGHKSVSWYQQVLGQGPQFIFQYYEKEERGRGNFPDRFSARQFPNYSSELNVNALLLGDSALYLCASSLRTGEETQYFGPGTRLLVL.

The chain links TRBV4-2 to TRBJ1-6; 8 bases line up with TRBD1. This CDR3 is built from 14 residues. Germline V CDR1 and CDR2: LGHNA, YNFKEQ. Unmatched junction bases numbered 3, after V lost 1 base and J lost 10 bases. The CDR3 DNA sequence: TGTGCCAGCAGCCAAGCGACAGGGGACTCACCCCTCCACTTT. The encoded protein is CASSQATGDSPLHF.

This clone showed up just once. CDR3 in amino acids: CASSLGLAGGPQYF. The CDR3 bases are TGTGCCAGCAGCTTAGGACTAGCGGGGGGGCCCCAGTACTTC. The J gene is TRBJ2-5, the V gene TRBV7-2, with 14 bases lining up with TRBD2. This CDR3 has 14 amino acids. Losses at the gene ends were 1 base for V and 9 bases for J; bases not matched to a gene: 1. Germline CDR1 SGHTA, CDR2 FQGNSA.